Listed here is a single T cell receptor beta chain. This clonotype was observed a handful of times. It has no known antigen specificity. Base qualities are missing; no much larger clone stands one base away. Per the publication, the treatment or condition label means: roughly 10-day PBMC culture with coronavirus spike peptide pools or control peptides (ViraFEST assay). To expand antigen-specific T cells with peptide pools and then pick out the expanded clonotypes through TCR sequencing, the study relied on the ViraFEST assay. The convalescent patients' positive SARS-CoV-2 PCR tests were from March to December 2020, which was before the Alpha, Beta and Delta variants emerged in the United States. Roughly 2.1 million PBMCs per well were cultured in IMDM with roughly 5% human AB serum and approximately 10 IU/ml IL-2, plus 10 ug/ml peptide pools. Half of the culture medium was replaced with fresh IL-2-containing medium on days 3 and 7. CD4+ T cells were isolated after about nine days of culture through negative selection using the EasySep CD4+ T cell isolation kit. Ficoll-Paque Plus gradient centrifugation was used to isolate PBMCs from whole blood, and the isolated PBMCs were then either used fresh or cryopreserved at -140C. Each culture condition was generally run in triplicate wells.

Libraries were prepared through PCR. At the Johns Hopkins FTIC core, DNA from the cultured CD4+ T cells underwent TCR sequencing with the Oncomine TCR Beta short-read assay. The QIAamp micro DNA kit was used to extract genomic DNA from the cultured CD4+ T cells. Oncomine TCR Beta libraries made from cultured CD4+ T cells were pooled using unique dual indexes and sequenced on an Illumina iSeq 100. As for the original processing: Non-productive sequences were removed, and CDR3s not starting with C, not ending with F or W, or shorter than 7 amino acids were discarded. Antigen-specific clonotypes were identified using the MANAFEST web application through comparison of peptide-stimulated wells with reference and other culture wells. To be called positive, a clone needed an FDR below 0.05, an odds ratio above 5, and a productive frequency above 0.1% in at least two of three replicate wells. Clonotypes that were significantly expanded in both SARS-CoV-2 spike wells and at least one common cold coronavirus spike condition were defined as cross-reactive. Similarity between CDR3 sequences was evaluated in R version 3.6.1 using Levenshtein distances (stringdist) and unrooted phylogenetic trees (ape). Using fastp at Q25 and MiXCR, TCRdb reprocessed the public reads and kept productive beta chains. Rows with a matching CDR3 protein are joined into one entry that keeps the most common DNA and genes. The V and J calls, along with clone size, are taken from TCRdb and not from the paper's own processing. Here the sample has roughly 16,000 distinct CDR3 sequences; about 60% occur a single time. Around 11% of the sample belongs to the ten largest clones.

The record originates from a study of vaccination and CD4 T cells after COVID-19 (dated by TCRdb to the early 2020s). Looking at the study overall: Every convalescent patient had a positive nasal swab PCR test for SARS-CoV-2, with mild disease in 8 to 10 patients and severe disease in one. The convalescent cohort included six males and four females, with two Hispanic individuals, seven Caucasians, two Asians and one multiracial person. Each participant got two doses of either the Pfizer-BioNTech BNT162b2 vaccine (n=8) or the Moderna mRNA-1273 vaccine (n=2). Post-COVID blood samples from convalescent patients were collected a median of around 100 days after diagnosis, with a range of roughly 30 to 170 days. The time from the second vaccine dose to post-vaccine blood sampling had a median of roughly 70 days and ranged from about 12 to 241 days. For stimulating the cultures, overlapping spike peptide pools were used, derived from SARS-CoV-2 as well as from the common cold coronaviruses HCoV-NL63, HCoV-OC43 and HCoV-229E. As controls, cultures received a CEFX viral epitope pool (the positive control), an HIV-1 Nef peptide pool (the negative control), or no peptide at all. The spike-specific CD4+ TCR repertoire was compared before and after mRNA vaccination in 10 to 11 COVID-19 convalescent patients and a handful of infection-naive healthy vaccine recipients.

Overall results and qualifications from the work: Only a relatively small number of convalescent patients were included in the study, and early timepoints following natural infection were not analyzed. Nearly all vaccine-specific clones in convalescent patients (304 of 307) were mono-reactive for SARS-CoV-2 spike rather than cross-reactive with common cold coronaviruses. Among convalescent patients, a median around 83% of the SARS-CoV-2-reactive clones seen after vaccination appeared only after vaccination, which suggests priming specific to the vaccine. An increase in the median number of SARS-CoV-2-reactive clonotypes from around 20 after infection to approximately 41 after vaccination was observed, but the change was not found to be significant.

Source material: CD4+ T cells from blood, cultured in vitro. The source of this sequence is a human donor who had recovered from COVID-19.

CDR3 region: CASSRASDQGRGYTF. The DNA is as follows: TGTGCCAGCAGCCGAGCGAGCGACCAGGGTCGCGGCTACACCTTC. The sequence is built from TRBV6-1 and TRBJ1-2; TRBD1 might be the D gene, on 5 matching bases. From a lookup of the germline V gene, CDR1 and CDR2 are MNHNS and SASEGT. Including cysteine and phenylalanine, the CDR3 has 15 amino acids. The CDR3 DNA has 45 bases and is translated from base 1. The junction carries 22 bases between V and J, which are trimmed by 6 bases and 8 bases respectively.